This TCR beta chain was recovered during a study of identical twins. The table lists this clonotype with many counts. Its antigen is not known. Germline V gene lookup returns CDR1 SGDLS and CDR2 YYNGEE. Deletions cut 7 bases from V and 10 bases from J, with 18 bases between. The CDR3 covers 13 residues. Study-level findings and limits: Invariant cells of the MAIT and iNKT types might have partly distorted the zero-insertion analyses. The same donors were not followed; conclusions instead depended on cross-sectional statistical analysis.

One entry per CDR3 protein results from TCRdb running MiXCR on the 5' RACE reads. The table has over 600,000 distinct CDR3 sequences, 21% seen once. Separately, the same data were catalogued under a study of T cells expressing NK-cell markers. Per that paper: In roughly six donors, dominant NKG2C+ clonotypes were roughly 1.0-8% of CD8+ T cells.

The gene calls are TRBV9 and TRBJ2-1; D might be TRBD2 (6 bases). The clonotype originates from a young woman in good health. Specimen: PBMCs. The CDR3 region has the DNA TGTGCCAGCGGATCGTCGTCGGGAGTAGAGCAGTTCTTC. Its translation is CASGSSSGVEQFF.